Listed below are T cell receptor beta chains from one sample, sequenced in a study of OX40 agonist ivuxolimab in advanced cancers. Assay: immunoSEQ multiplex PCR; the TCRdb copy retains only in-frame clones and omits some. The table records nearly 8,500 clones, about 69% of them present only once. The sequences come from CD4+ or CD8+ T cells sorted from blood, collected in a trial of the OX40 agonist ivuxolimab. The receptors come from an adult with an advanced solid tumor such as melanoma, head and neck, liver or kidney cancer. Both conserved end residues are part of each CDR3. A D gene is named only where the DNA matches it firmly. Not every row has a clone size; where given, it reads once, few, many or a size class.

size: NA
J: TRBJ1-2
V: TRBV7-8
length: 15
D: TRBD1
CDR3: CASSPGQVDFYGYTF
DNA: TGTGCCAGCAGCCCTGGACAGGTGGACTTCTATGGCTACACCTTC

size: NA
J: TRBJ1-2
V: TRBV27
length: 13
D: NA
CDR3: CASSPAGARGYTF
DNA: TGTGCCAGCAGCCCGGCGGGGGCGCGGGGCTACACCTTC

size: once
J: TRBJ1-5
V: TRBV19
length: 17
D: NA
CDR3: CASSGGQGMALYQPQHF
DNA: TGTGCCAGTAGTGGAGGGCAGGGGATGGCCCTCTATCAGCCCCAGCATTTT

size: NA
J: TRBJ1-5
V: TRBV2
length: 15
D: TRBD1
CDR3: CASREWDSSNQPQHF
DNA: TGTGCCAGCAGAGAATGGGACAGTAGCAATCAGCCCCAGCATTTT

size: NA
J: TRBJ2-5
V: TRBV7-2
length: 14
D: NA
CDR3: CASSLAMRQETQYF
DNA: TGTGCCAGCAGCTTAGCGATGCGGCAAGAGACCCAGTACTTC

size: NA
J: TRBJ2-7
V: TRBV2
length: 15
D: TRBD2
CDR3: CASSQTSRLSYEQYF
DNA: TGTGCCAGCAGTCAGACTAGCCGTCTATCCTACGAGCAGTACTTC

size: few
J: TRBJ2-1
V: TRBV27
length: 15
D: TRBD1
CDR3: CASNGQGAFYNEQFF
DNA: TGTGCCAGCAACGGACAGGGTGCCTTCTACAATGAGCAGTTCTTC

size: NA
J: TRBJ1-3
V: TRBV7-6
length: 14
D: TRBD1
CDR3: CASSSGTGRYTIYF
DNA: TGTGCCAGCAGCTCGGGGACAGGGAGATACACCATATATTTT

size: large
J: TRBJ2-1
V: TRBV6-4
length: 15
D: NA
CDR3: CASSAPVSSPGEQFF
DNA: TGTGCCAGCAGTGCCCCTGTATCCTCGCCGGGTGAGCAGTTCTTC

size: NA
J: TRBJ2-1
V: TRBV4-1
length: 15
D: TRBD2
CDR3: CASSLRLAGNNEQFF
DNA: TGCGCCAGCAGCCTGCGACTAGCGGGGAACAATGAGCAGTTCTTC

size: NA
J: TRBJ2-3
V: TRBV27
length: 16
D: TRBD2
CDR3: CASSPIRAGGSDTQYF
DNA: TGTGCCAGCAGTCCCATTAGAGCGGGGGGCTCAGATACGCAGTATTTT

size: NA
J: TRBJ2-1
V: TRBV4-1
length: 13
D: NA
CDR3: CASSPYTGVEQFF
DNA: TGCGCCAGCAGCCCCTACACCGGGGTTGAGCAGTTCTTC

size: few
J: TRBJ2-1
V: TRBV4-3
length: 13
D: NA
CDR3: CASSQLHNNEQFF
DNA: TGCGCCAGCAGCCAACTCCACAACAATGAGCAGTTCTTC